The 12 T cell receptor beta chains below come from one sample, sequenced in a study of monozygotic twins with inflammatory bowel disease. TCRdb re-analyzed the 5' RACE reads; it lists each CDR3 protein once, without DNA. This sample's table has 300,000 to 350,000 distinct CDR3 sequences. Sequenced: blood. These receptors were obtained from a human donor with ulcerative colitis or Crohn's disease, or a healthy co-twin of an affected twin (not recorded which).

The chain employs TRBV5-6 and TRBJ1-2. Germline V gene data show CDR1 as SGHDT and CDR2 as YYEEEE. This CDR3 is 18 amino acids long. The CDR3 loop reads CASSLVTSRREANYGYTF.

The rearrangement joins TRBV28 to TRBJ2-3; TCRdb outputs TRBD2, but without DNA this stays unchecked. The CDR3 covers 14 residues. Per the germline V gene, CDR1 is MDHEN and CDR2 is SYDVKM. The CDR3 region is CASSFTPSPDTQYF.

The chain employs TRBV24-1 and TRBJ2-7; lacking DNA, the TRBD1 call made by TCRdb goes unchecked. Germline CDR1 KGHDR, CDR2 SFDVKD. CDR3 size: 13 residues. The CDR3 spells CATSDLKGSEQYF.

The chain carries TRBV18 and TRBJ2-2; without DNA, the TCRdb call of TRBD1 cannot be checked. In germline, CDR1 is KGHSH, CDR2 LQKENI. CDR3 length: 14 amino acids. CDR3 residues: CASSTTGAPGELFF.

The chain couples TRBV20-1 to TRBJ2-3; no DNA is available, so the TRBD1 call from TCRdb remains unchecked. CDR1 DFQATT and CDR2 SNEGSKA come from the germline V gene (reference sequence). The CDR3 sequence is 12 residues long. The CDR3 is CSARRGGDTQYF.

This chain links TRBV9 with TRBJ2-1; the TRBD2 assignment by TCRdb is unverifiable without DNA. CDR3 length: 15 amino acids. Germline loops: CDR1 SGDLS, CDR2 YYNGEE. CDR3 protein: CASSVDGTSDNEQFF.

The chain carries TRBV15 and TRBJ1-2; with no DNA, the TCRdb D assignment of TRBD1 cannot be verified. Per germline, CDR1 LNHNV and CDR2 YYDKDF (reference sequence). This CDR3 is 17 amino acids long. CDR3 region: CATSNNQRQGANYGYTF.

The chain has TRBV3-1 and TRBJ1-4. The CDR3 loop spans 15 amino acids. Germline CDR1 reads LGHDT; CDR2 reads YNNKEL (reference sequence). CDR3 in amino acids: CASSQSGTEDEKLFF.

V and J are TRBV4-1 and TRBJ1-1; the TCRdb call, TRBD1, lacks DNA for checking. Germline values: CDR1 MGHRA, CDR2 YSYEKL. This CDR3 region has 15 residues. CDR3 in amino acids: CASSYQDRGHTEAFF.

CDR3 protein: CATSRDRGPNSPLHF. The chain combines TRBV15 with TRBJ1-6. This CDR3 has 15 residues. Germline CDR1 and CDR2: LNHNV and YYDKDF (reference sequence).

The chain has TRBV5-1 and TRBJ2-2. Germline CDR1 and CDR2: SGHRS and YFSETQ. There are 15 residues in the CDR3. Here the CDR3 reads CASSLGGGNTGELFF.

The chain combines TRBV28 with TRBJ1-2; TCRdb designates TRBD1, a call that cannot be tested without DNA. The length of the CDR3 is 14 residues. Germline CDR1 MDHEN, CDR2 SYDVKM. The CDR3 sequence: CASDDPGGGYGYTF.